This T cell receptor beta chain appears in the sequencing data of a study of regulatory T cells in long-lasting Graves disease. The sample holds many counts of this clonotype. Antigen specificity is unknown. General observations from the study: For persistent Graves' patients, TCR diversity was lower than for newly diagnosed ones.

The time point is: newly diagnosed GD, antithyroid drugs for less than 3 months. Preparation of the TCR library used RNA extracted from PBMCs. The ends were cut back, 0 bases at V and 5 bases at J, with 13 bases in the middle. CDR1 is DFQATT, CDR2 SNEGSKA, per germline (reference sequence). The CDR3 contains 15 residues. With iRepertoire HTBI primers and Arm-PCR of CDR3 regions, TCR beta libraries were built. TCRdb itself ran the multiplex PCR reads through MiXCR, one entry per CDR3 protein. Here the sample spans a few hundred thousand distinct CDR3 sequences, 20% to 25% being singletons. Sample: peripheral blood mononuclear cells (PBMCs), taken at new diagnosis, from a patient treated with antithyroid drugs. This TCR was recovered from a female donor with Graves disease. This sequence joins TRBV20-1 and TRBJ2-2; D call uncertain. The CDR3 sequence is CSAREPYPGTGELFF. The CDR3 nucleotides read TGCAGTGCTAGAGAACCCTACCCCGGGACCGGGGAGCTGTTTTTT.